This T cell receptor (beta chain) was sequenced in a study of blood T cell repertoires in COVID-19. Study context: From T cells, B-cell-depleted T cells, or PBMCs came the material, which was cDNA or gDNA.

V dropped 2 bases and J dropped 5 bases, with 15 bases sitting between them. Germline CDR1 MNHNY, CDR2 SVGAGI (reference sequence). The CDR3 totals 15 residues. In Seattle, patients joined the study during active infection and were tracked longitudinally. Sequenced by immunoSEQ multiplex PCR; TCRdb stores in-frame clones only, minus some. The sample holds fewer than 250,000 clones, 82% seen once. The receptor comes from a woman aged 60-70 years with COVID-19, enrolled during active disease. The sequencing input was peripheral blood. J is TRBJ2-5 and V is TRBV6-6; D is possibly TRBD2 (6 bases). The CDR3 region is CASSYLGGDSETQYF. The CDR3 DNA is TGTGCCAGCAGTTACCTGGGAGGAGATTCGGAGACCCAGTACTTC.